The present T cell receptor beta chain was sequenced within a study of graft-versus-host responses after intestinal transplantation. At the level of the study: Multivisceral, liver-intestinal, or isolated intestinal grafts were transplanted into recipients. Anti-thymocyte globulin served as induction for all recipients, who then took tacrolimus and steroids for about three years.

About this clone: Antigen specificity is unknown.

Processing was applied to graft tissue in order to liberate intraepithelial and lamina propria lymphocytes. The germline V gene has CDR1 SGHRS and CDR2 YFSETQ. The V segment lost 3 bases and the J segment 0 bases; nucleotides outside the gene matches: 15. The CDR3 is 19 residues long. Here immunoSEQ multiplex PCR was the method, and the copy in TCRdb shows in-frame clones only, minus some. The repertoire holds 25,000 to 35,000 clones, with around four fifths as singletons. Broader study findings: Recipient marrow harbored GvH clones, some of which surfaced first in ileum or blood.

The receptor was derived from a human patient who received an intestinal transplant, so some T cells may come from the graft donor. The starting material was ileum tissue, obtained 98 days after intestinal transplantation. The chain links TRBV5-1 to TRBJ2-3; 8 nucleotides line up with TRBD2. The CDR3 is CASSSRIRGGSSSTDTQYF. For the CDR3, the DNA is TGCGCCAGCAGCTCCCGAATCCGGGGGGGTTCCTCTAGCACAGATACGCAGTATTTT. The full variable domain, completed using reference TRBV5-1 and TRBJ2-3, is KAGVTQTPRYLIKTRGQQVTLSCSPISGHRSVSWYQQTPGQGLQFLFEYFSETQRNKGNFPGRFSGRQFSNSRSEMNVSTLELGDSALYLCASSSRIRGGSSSTDTQYFGPGTRLTVL.